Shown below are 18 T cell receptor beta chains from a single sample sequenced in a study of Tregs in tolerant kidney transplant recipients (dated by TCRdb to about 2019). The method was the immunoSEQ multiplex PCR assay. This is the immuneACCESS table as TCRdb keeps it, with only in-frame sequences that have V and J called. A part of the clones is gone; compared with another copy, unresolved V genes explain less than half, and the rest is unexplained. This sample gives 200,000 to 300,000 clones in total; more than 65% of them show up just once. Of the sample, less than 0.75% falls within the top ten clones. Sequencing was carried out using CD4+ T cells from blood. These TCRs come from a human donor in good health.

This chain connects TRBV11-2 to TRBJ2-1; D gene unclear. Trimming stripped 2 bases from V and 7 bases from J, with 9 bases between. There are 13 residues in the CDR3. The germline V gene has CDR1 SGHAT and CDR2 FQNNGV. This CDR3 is CASSLYSTNEQFF. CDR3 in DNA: TGTGCCAGCAGCTTATACTCAACAAATGAGCAGTTCTTC.

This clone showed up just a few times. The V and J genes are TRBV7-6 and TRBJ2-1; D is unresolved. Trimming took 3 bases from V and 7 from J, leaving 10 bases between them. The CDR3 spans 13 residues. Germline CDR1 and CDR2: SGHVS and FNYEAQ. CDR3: CASSFWRMNEQFF. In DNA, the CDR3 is TGTGCCAGCAGCTTTTGGCGAATGAATGAGCAGTTCTTC.

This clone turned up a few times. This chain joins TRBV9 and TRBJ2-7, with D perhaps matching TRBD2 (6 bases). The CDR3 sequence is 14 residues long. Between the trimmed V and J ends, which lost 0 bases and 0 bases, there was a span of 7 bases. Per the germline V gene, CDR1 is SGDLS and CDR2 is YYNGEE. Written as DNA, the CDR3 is TGTGCCAGCAGCGTAGGGGACTTCTCCTACGAGCAGTACTTC. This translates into CASSVGDFSYEQYF.

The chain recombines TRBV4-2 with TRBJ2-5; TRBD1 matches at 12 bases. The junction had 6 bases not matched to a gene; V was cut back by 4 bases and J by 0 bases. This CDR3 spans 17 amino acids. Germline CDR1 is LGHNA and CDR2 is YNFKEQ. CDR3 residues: CASSPGQGAGYQETQYF. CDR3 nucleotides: TGTGCCAGCAGCCCGGGACAGGGGGCTGGGTACCAAGAGACCCAGTACTTC.

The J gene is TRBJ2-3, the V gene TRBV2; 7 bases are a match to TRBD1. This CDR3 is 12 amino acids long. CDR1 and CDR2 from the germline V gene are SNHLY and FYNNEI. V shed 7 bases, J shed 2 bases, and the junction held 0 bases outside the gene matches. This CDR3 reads CASKGATDTQYF. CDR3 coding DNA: TGTGCCAGCAAGGGGGCCACAGATACGCAGTATTTT.

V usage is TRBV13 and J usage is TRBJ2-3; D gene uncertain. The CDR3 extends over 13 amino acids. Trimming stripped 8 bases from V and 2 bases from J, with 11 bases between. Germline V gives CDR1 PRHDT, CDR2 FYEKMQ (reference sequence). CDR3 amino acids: CASVGPDTDTQYF. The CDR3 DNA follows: TGTGCCAGCGTCGGGCCAGACACAGATACGCAGTATTTT.

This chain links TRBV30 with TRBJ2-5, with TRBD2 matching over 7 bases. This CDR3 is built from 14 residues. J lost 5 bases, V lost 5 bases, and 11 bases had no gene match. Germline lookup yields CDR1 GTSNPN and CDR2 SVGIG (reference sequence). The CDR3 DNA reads TGTGCCTGGGACCATGGCGGGGGAGGGGAGACCCAGTACTTC. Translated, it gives CAWDHGGGGETQYF.

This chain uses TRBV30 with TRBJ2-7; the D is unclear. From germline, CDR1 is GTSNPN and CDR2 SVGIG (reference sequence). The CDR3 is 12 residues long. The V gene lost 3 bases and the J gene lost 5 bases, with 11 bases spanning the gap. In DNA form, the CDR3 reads TGTGCCTGGAGCCGTTTCCTTGACGAGCAGTACTTC. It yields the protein CAWSRFLDEQYF.

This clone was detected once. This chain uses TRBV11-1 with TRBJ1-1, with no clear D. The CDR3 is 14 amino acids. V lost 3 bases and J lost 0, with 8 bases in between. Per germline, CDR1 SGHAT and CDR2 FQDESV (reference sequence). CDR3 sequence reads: CASSLRWVNTEAFF. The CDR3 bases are TGTGCCAGCAGCTTGCGGTGGGTGAACACTGAAGCTTTCTTT.

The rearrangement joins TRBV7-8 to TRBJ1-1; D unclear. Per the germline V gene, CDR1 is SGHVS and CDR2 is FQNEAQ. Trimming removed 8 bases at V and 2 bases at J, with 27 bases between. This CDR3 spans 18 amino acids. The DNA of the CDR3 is TGTGCCAGCTATACTAATCCGGGCGGAACAACTAGAAACACTGAAGCTTTCTTT. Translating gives CASYTNPGGTTRNTEAFF.

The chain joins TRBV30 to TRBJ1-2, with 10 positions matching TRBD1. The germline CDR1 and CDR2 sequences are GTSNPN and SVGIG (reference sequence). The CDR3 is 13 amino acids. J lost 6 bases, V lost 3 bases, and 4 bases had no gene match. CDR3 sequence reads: CAWRTTGGDGYTF. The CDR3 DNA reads TGTGCCTGGAGAACGACAGGGGGCGATGGCTACACCTTC.

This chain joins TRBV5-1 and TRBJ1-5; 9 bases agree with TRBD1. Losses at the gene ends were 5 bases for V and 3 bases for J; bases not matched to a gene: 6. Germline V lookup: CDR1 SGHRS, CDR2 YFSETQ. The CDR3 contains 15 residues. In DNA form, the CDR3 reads TGCGCCAGCAGTCGAACAGGGGGCACCAATCAGCCCCAGCATTTT. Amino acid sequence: CASSRTGGTNQPQHF.

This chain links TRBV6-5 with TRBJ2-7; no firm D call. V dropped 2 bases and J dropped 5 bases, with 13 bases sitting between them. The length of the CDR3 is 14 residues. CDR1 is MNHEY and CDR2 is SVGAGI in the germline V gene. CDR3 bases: TGTGCCAGCAGTTACGAGGCAAATCCCAACGAGCAGTACTTC. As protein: CASSYEANPNEQYF.

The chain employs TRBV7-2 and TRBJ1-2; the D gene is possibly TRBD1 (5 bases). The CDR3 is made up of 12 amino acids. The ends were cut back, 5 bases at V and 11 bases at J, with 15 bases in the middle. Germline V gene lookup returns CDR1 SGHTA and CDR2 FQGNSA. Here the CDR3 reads CASSRYQGGYTF. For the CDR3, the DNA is TGTGCCAGCAGCCGCTACCAGGGAGGATACACCTTC.

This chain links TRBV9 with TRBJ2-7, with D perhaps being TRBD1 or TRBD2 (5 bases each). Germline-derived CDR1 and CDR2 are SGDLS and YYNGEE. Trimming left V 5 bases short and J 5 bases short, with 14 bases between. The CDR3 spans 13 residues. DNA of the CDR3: TGTGCCAGCAGTCCCCCGGGGCGAAACGAGCAGTACTTC. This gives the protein CASSPPGRNEQYF.

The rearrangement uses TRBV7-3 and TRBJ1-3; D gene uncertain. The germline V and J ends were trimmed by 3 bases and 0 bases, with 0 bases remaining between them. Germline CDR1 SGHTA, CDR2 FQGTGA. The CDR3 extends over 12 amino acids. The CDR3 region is CASSFSGNTIYF. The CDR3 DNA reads TGTGCCAGCAGCTTCTCTGGAAACACCATATATTTT.

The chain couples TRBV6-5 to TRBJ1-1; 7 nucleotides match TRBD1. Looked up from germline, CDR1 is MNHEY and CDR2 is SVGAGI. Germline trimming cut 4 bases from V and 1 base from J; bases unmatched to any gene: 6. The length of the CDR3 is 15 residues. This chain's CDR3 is CASSSPGGSNTEAFF. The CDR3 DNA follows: TGTGCCAGCAGTTCACCAGGGGGTTCGAACACTGAAGCTTTCTTT.

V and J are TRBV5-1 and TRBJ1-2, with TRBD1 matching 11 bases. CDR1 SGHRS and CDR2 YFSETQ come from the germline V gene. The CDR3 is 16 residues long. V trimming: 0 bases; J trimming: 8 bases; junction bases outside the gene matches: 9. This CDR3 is CASSLGTSGQGDGYTF. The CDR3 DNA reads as TGCGCCAGCAGCTTGGGGACCTCGGGACAGGGGGACGGCTACACCTTC.